This T cell receptor beta chain was profiled in a study of type 1 regulatory T cells. Study details: An in vitro protocol generated T-allo10, a Tr1-enriched, alloantigen-specific CD4 T cell product.

The germline V gene has CDR1 SGHTA and CDR2 FQGNSA. The CDR3 spans 15 residues. The V and J ends lost 1 base and 1 base respectively, with 8 bases between them. TCRdb recomputed calls from the reads with MiXCR, one row per CDR3 protein. The table includes some 60,000 distinct CDR3 sequences, roughly 60% detected once. A remark on this clonotype: Its antigen is as yet unknown.

Study results and limitations: Compared with non-type 1 regulatory T cells, type 1 regulatory T cells showed a more restricted TCR repertoire.

The genes are TRBV7-2 and TRBJ2-1; possible D gene TRBD1, 5 bases. The TCR sequence derives from a human donor in good health. Sequenced material: cultured non-Tr1 T cells, either the whole culture or a sorted T cell fraction (not recorded which). The CDR3 loop reads CASSLESGSYNEQFF. DNA for the CDR3: TGTGCCAGCAGCTTAGAGTCAGGGTCCTACAATGAGCAGTTCTTC.